What follows describes a single T cell receptor beta chain. Its cognate antigen has yet to be identified. Base quality data are lacking; no much larger clone is found one base away. These data are taken from a study of T cells in Graves' hyperthyroidism and ophthalmopathy (dated by TCRdb to about 2019). About the full investigation: Peripheral blood was sampled at the time of initial diagnosis, prior to any treatment. A discovery cohort of 95 to 100 patients, about 43 with Graves' ophthalmopathy and 55 to 60 with stable Graves' hyperthyroidism, was used to find distinguishing TCR V-J signatures. An independent validation cohort of under 20 hyperthyroidism patients and approximately 16 patients who later progressed to ophthalmopathy tested prospective prediction of ophthalmopathy. The 95 to 100 discovery patients were randomly divided into training and test sets at a 7:3 ratio. In addition, the study compared T-cell repertoires in thyroid tissue and in blood from a handful of Graves' hyperthyroidism patients. After blood sampling, hyperthyroidism patients were treated with methimazole at a starting dose of 30 mg daily, and ophthalmopathy patients were treated with high-dose intravenous methylprednisolone. The paper reports TCR Vbeta CDR3 sequencing of some 140 peripheral blood samples: over 40 ophthalmopathy, fewer than 85 hyperthyroidism and around 17 progressor patients. Broad study findings and their caveats: Most expanded thyroid clonotypes (frequency above 0.001) were also found in blood, which suggests that blood repertoires may mirror thyroid immune responses. No statistical method was used to set the sample size in advance, and investigators knew the group allocation. In validation, the model predicted progression to ophthalmopathy with 55% to 71% sensitivity and 72% to 85% specificity, a median of around six months before onset. A 13 V-J signature model separated ophthalmopathy from stable hyperthyroidism, with around 90% sensitivity and 81.08% specificity in cross-validation and 80%/75% in testing.

Inclusive of the bounding cysteine and phenylalanine, the CDR3 is 14 residues long. The read is trimmed to its CDR3 DNA, 42 bases read in frame from base 1. Relative to germline, V is 5 bases shorter and J is 2 bases shorter, with 13 bases between their ends. As encoded in the germline V gene (reference sequence), CDR1 is MNHEY while CDR2 is SMNVEV. TCR beta CDR3 regions were amplified from RNA transcripts. The first round of RT-PCR for the TCR CDR3 was performed with the HTBI primer set and the Qiagen OneStep RT-PCR kit. Libraries were constructed in a second round of multiplex PCR, after which size selection and purification were carried out. The libraries were sequenced on an Illumina HiSeq2000 using paired-end 100 bp reads. In the paper's pipeline: SOAPnuke was used to process the raw data, throwing out any read that contained adapters or uncalled bases, had a mean Phred below 15, or lacked an exact constant-primer or identifier match. COPE v1.2.5 was used to merge the high-quality paired reads, and each unique nucleotide sequence was defined as a clonotype. MiTCR v1.1 was used to align the clonotypes against IMGT TRBV, TRBD and TRBJ reference segments. The analysis included only V-J combinations with a frequency above 0.0001, which together covered 99% to 99.2% of the repertoires. A TCS score was defined as the ratio between F50 (clonal expansion) and ExV (chaos), using BLOSUM62-based TCRdist between CDR3 peptides within each V-J. Welch's t-statistics and random forest reduced approximately 520 V-J features to about 12, which were used in a naive Bayes classifier (R e1071). In-frame beta chains were kept once TCRdb had trimmed the public reads at Q25 with fastp and called clones with MiXCR. Rows merge per CDR3 protein into single entries with the most common DNA and genes. These V and J calls rely on TCRdb rather than the paper's analysis. Recorded for this sample are about half a million distinct CDR3 sequences; 22% of them occurred a single time. The leading ten clones occupy approximately 54% of the sample.

Moderately to severely active disease, a Clinical Activity Score of at least 3, a NOSPECS grade of at least 4, and a duration under 3 months were present in ophthalmopathy patients. Any patient with an uncontrolled infection, another autoimmune disease, pregnancy or lactation was excluded. Diagnoses relied on clinical symptoms, serum thyroxine and TRAb, thyroid ultrasound and orbital computed tomography. PBMCs were isolated from 10 ml of fresh peripheral blood by Ficoll-Paque density gradient centrifugation. Total RNA was extracted using Trizol reagent, and RNA quality was assessed on an Agilent 2100 Bioanalyzer.

Here the chain combines TRBV27 and TRBJ2-7; possibly the D gene is TRBD1, per 6 matching bases. The receptor comes from a woman in her 70s with Graves' ophthalmopathy. The sequenced sample was blood. The DNA sequence is given as TGTGCCAGCAGTGGATCGGACAGAGCCTACGAGCAGTACTTC. This translates into CASSGSDRAYEQYF.